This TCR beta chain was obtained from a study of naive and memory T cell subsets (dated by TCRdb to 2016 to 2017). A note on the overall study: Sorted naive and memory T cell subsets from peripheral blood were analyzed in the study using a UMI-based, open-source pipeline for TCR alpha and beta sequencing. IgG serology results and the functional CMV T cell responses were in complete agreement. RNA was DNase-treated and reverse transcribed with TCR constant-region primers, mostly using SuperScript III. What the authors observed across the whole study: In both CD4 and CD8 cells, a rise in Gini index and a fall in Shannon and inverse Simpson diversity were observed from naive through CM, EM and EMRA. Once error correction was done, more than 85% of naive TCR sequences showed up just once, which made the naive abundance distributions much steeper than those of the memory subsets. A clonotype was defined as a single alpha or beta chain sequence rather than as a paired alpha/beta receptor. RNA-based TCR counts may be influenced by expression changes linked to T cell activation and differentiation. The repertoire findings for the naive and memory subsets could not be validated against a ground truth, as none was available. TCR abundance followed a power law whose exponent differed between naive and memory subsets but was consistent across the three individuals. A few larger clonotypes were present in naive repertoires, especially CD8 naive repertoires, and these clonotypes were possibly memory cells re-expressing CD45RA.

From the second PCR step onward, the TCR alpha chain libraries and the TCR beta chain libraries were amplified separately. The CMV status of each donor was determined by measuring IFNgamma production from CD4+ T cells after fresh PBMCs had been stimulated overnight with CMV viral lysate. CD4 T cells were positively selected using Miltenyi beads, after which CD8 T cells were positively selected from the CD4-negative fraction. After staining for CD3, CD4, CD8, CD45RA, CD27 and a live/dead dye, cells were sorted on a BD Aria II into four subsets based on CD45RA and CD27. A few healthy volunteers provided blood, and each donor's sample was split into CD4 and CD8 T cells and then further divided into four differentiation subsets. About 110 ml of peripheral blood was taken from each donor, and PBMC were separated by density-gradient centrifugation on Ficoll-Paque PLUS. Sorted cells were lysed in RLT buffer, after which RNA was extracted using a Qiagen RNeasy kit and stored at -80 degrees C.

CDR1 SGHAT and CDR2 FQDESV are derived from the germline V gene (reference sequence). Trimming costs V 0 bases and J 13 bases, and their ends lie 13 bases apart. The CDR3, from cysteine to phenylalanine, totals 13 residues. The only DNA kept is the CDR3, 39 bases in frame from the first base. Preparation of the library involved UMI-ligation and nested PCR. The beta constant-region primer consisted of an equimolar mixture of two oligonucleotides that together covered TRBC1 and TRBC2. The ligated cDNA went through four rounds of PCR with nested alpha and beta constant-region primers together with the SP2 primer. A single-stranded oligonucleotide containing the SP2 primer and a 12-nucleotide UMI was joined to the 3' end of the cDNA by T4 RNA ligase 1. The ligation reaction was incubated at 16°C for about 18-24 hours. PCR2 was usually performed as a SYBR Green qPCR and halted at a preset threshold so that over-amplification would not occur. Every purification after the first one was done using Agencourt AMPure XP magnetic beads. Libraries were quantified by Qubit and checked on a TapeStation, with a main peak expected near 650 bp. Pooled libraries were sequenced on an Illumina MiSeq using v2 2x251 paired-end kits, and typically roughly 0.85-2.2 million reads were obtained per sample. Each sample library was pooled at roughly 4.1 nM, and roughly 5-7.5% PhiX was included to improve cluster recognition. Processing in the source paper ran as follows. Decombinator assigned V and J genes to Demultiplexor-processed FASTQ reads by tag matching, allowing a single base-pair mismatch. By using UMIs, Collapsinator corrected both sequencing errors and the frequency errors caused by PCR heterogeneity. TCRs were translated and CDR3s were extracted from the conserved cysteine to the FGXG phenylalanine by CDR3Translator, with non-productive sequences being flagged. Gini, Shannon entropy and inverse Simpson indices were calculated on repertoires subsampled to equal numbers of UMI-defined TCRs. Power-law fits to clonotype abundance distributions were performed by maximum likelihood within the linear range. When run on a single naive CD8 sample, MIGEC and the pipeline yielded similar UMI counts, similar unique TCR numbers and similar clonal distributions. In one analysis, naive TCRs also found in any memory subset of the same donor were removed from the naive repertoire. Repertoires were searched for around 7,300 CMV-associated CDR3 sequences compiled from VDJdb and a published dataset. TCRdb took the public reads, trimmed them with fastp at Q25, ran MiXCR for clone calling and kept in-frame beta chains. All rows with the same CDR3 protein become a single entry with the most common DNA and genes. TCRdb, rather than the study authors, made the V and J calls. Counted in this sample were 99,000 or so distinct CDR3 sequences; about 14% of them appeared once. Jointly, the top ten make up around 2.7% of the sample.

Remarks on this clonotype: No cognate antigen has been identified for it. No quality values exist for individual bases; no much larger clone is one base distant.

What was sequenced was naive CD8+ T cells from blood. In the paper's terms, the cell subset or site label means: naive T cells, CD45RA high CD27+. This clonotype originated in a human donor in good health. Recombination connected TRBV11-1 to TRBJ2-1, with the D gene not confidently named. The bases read TGTGCCAGCAGCTTAGCGGATGGAAGGGTACAGTTCTTC. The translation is CASSLADGRVQFF.